A selection of T cell receptor beta chains follows, all from one sample in a study of blood T cells in healthy people across ages. TCRdb reprocessed the 5' RACE reads via MiXCR and lists one record per CDR3 protein. The table has about 800,000 distinct CDR3 sequences, around 25% seen once; the top ten hold approximately 4%. These records were also assigned to another study, of T cells of mothers and their children.

What was sequenced was blood. The source of these receptors is a boy aged 5-17 years in good health. Both conserved end residues are part of each CDR3. The order of the fields is clone size, D gene, V gene, J gene, CDR3 DNA, CDR3 protein. A D gene is named only where the DNA matches it firmly. Clone size is stated in some rows and not others, as once, few, many or a class when expanded.

abundance: .; d_gene: TRBD2; v_gene: TRBV30; j_gene: TRBJ2-3; CDR3nt: TGTGCCTGGATCCGTAGCGGGGGGCTTACGCAGTATTTT; CDR3aa: CAWIRSGGLTQYF
abundance: few; d_gene: TRBD1; v_gene: TRBV7-2; j_gene: TRBJ2-7; CDR3nt: TGTGCCAGCAGCTTTACTACCGGGACAGCCTACGAGCAGTACTTC; CDR3aa: CASSFTTGTAYEQYF
abundance: .; d_gene: .; v_gene: TRBV6-7; j_gene: TRBJ2-6; CDR3nt: TGTGCCACCCGGCGGTCACGATCTGGGGCCAACGTCCTGACTTTC; CDR3aa: CATRRSRSGANVLTF
abundance: .; d_gene: .; v_gene: TRBV6-2/TRBV6-3; j_gene: TRBJ2-7; CDR3nt: TGTGCCAGCAGTTCCCAAGGACTCGTCAGCTCCTACGAGCAGTACTTC; CDR3aa: CASSSQGLVSSYEQYF
abundance: .; d_gene: TRBD2; v_gene: TRBV7-7; j_gene: TRBJ2-1; CDR3nt: TGTGCTAGCAGCCGCCTCCTAAGCGGGATTGACGAGCAGTTCTTC; CDR3aa: CASSRLLSGIDEQFF
abundance: .; d_gene: .; v_gene: TRBV20-1; j_gene: TRBJ1-5; CDR3nt: TGCAGTGCCATGACAGTGAGCAATCAGCCCCAGCATTTT; CDR3aa: CSAMTVSNQPQHF
abundance: .; d_gene: TRBD1; v_gene: TRBV27; j_gene: TRBJ1-2; CDR3nt: TGTGCCAGCAGTTTATCGACAGGGGGGTTTTACGGCTACACCTTC; CDR3aa: CASSLSTGGFYGYTF
abundance: .; d_gene: TRBD2; v_gene: TRBV20-1; j_gene: TRBJ2-5; CDR3nt: TGCAGTGTCGGACTAGCGGGAGCCATCCAAGAGACCCAGTACTTC; CDR3aa: CSVGLAGAIQETQYF
abundance: .; d_gene: TRBD2; v_gene: TRBV28; j_gene: TRBJ2-7; CDR3nt: TGTGCCAGCAGCTCCGGGAGGGTGGTTTTTAGGCGGAACGAGCAGTACTTC; CDR3aa: CASSSGRVVFRRNEQYF
abundance: .; d_gene: .; v_gene: TRBV7-9; j_gene: TRBJ1-4; CDR3nt: TGTGCCAGCAGCTTAGAGAACGGGGCCGTGTTTTTT; CDR3aa: CASSLENGAVFF
abundance: few; d_gene: .; v_gene: TRBV7-3; j_gene: TRBJ2-1; CDR3nt: TGTGCCAGCAGCTTAAGTTTGGGAAGCAATGAGCAGTTCTTC; CDR3aa: CASSLSLGSNEQFF
abundance: .; d_gene: TRBD1; v_gene: TRBV2; j_gene: TRBJ1-2; CDR3nt: TGTGCCAGCAGTCCGGACAGGGGGCACTATGGCTACACCTTC; CDR3aa: CASSPDRGHYGYTF
abundance: few; d_gene: TRBD1; v_gene: TRBV6-1; j_gene: TRBJ2-1; CDR3nt: TGTGCCAGCAGTAGCCAACAGGGGATCTCCTACAATGAGCAGTTCTTC; CDR3aa: CASSSQQGISYNEQFF
abundance: .; d_gene: .; v_gene: TRBV18; j_gene: TRBJ2-5; CDR3nt: TGTGCCAGCTCACCGGACGGGGCGACCCAGTACTTC; CDR3aa: CASSPDGATQYF
abundance: few; d_gene: TRBD1; v_gene: TRBV5-1; j_gene: TRBJ2-7; CDR3nt: TGCGCCAGCAGCTTGGGGTCCGGGACAGGGGGCCTCTACGAGCAGTACTTC; CDR3aa: CASSLGSGTGGLYEQYF
abundance: few; d_gene: .; v_gene: TRBV7-9; j_gene: TRBJ2-7; CDR3nt: TGTGCCAGCAGGACTGCAGGGGCCGGCTCCTACGAGCAGTACTTC; CDR3aa: CASRTAGAGSYEQYF
abundance: .; d_gene: .; v_gene: TRBV6-6; j_gene: TRBJ1-2; CDR3nt: TGTGCCAGCAGTTACCTCGCTTCCGGGAGTCTTGGCTACACCTTC; CDR3aa: CASSYLASGSLGYTF
abundance: .; d_gene: .; v_gene: TRBV28; j_gene: TRBJ2-7; CDR3nt: TGTGCCAGCATCTCTCGACTAGTTGCCTACGAGCAGTACTTC; CDR3aa: CASISRLVAYEQYF
abundance: .; d_gene: .; v_gene: TRBV2; j_gene: TRBJ1-2; CDR3nt: TGTGCCAACACCGACTCCTATGGCTACACCTTC; CDR3aa: CANTDSYGYTF
abundance: .; d_gene: .; v_gene: TRBV6-1; j_gene: TRBJ1-5; CDR3nt: TGTGCCAGCAGATTGACTGGGGATGAGCCCCAGCATTTT; CDR3aa: CASRLTGDEPQHF
abundance: few; d_gene: .; v_gene: TRBV12-3/TRBV12-4; j_gene: TRBJ2-3; CDR3nt: TGTGCCAGCAGTTTTCCAGGGGCGGCAGATACGCAGTATTTT; CDR3aa: CASSFPGAADTQYF
abundance: many; d_gene: TRBD1; v_gene: TRBV6-4; j_gene: TRBJ2-1; CDR3nt: TGTGCCAGCGCATCGTCCGAAGGACAGGGGGGAAATGAGCAGTTCTTC; CDR3aa: CASASSEGQGGNEQFF
abundance: .; d_gene: TRBD2; v_gene: TRBV28; j_gene: TRBJ2-7; CDR3nt: TGTGCCAGCAGTTTATGGAGTTCGGAACTAGCGGGGTCCTACGAGCAGTACTTC; CDR3aa: CASSLWSSELAGSYEQYF
abundance: .; d_gene: TRBD1; v_gene: TRBV18; j_gene: TRBJ1-2; CDR3nt: TGTGCCAGCTCACTGCGGGACAGCCTTAATGGCTACACCTTC; CDR3aa: CASSLRDSLNGYTF
abundance: .; d_gene: TRBD2; v_gene: TRBV28; j_gene: TRBJ2-5; CDR3nt: TGTGCCAGCAGTCTCTCGGGGATCCACCACCTTGGGGGGGTGCGGACCCAGTACTTC; CDR3aa: CASSLSGIHHLGGVRTQYF
abundance: .; d_gene: .; v_gene: TRBV10-3; j_gene: TRBJ2-7; CDR3nt: TGTGCCATCAACCCAGGGACCCTCGGGAGCTACGAGCAGTACTTC; CDR3aa: CAINPGTLGSYEQYF
abundance: few; d_gene: .; v_gene: TRBV29-1; j_gene: TRBJ2-7; CDR3nt: TGCAGCGTTGTGGCGGACCGGTACGAGCAGTACTTC; CDR3aa: CSVVADRYEQYF
abundance: .; d_gene: .; v_gene: TRBV5-1; j_gene: TRBJ1-1; CDR3nt: TGCGCCAGCAGCTTGGTGGACGCGGGGACTGAAGCTTTCTTT; CDR3aa: CASSLVDAGTEAFF
abundance: few; d_gene: TRBD2; v_gene: TRBV24-1; j_gene: TRBJ2-5; CDR3nt: TGTGCCACCAGTGATCAGACTAGCCCCCAAGAGACCCAGTACTTC; CDR3aa: CATSDQTSPQETQYF
abundance: .; d_gene: TRBD1; v_gene: TRBV6-1; j_gene: TRBJ2-7; CDR3nt: TGTGCCAGCAGGGGGACAGCTACTTACGAGCAGTACTTC; CDR3aa: CASRGTATYEQYF
abundance: .; d_gene: .; v_gene: TRBV6-6; j_gene: TRBJ1-4; CDR3nt: TGTGCCAGCACTTTACAGGGCAGTGGTGAAAAACTGTTTTTT; CDR3aa: CASTLQGSGEKLFF
abundance: few; d_gene: .; v_gene: TRBV6-4; j_gene: TRBJ1-6; CDR3nt: TGTGCCAGCAGAAAGTGGGGACAATCACCCCTCCACTTT; CDR3aa: CASRKWGQSPLHF